These T cell receptor beta chains were read from a single sample in a study of blood T cell repertoires in COVID-19. Sequencing used immunoSEQ multiplex PCR; TCRdb keeps in-frame clones, though not all of them. Of approximately 120,000 clones in the sample, roughly four fifths were seen once. Sequences were obtained from peripheral blood. The receptors stem from a man older than 75 with COVID-19, enrolled during active disease. The CDR3 runs from the conserved cysteine through the conserved F or W. A D gene is named only where the DNA matches it firmly. Size is omitted from some rows. Given values are once, few, many or a class for expanded clones.

D	V	size	J	DNA	CDR3
NA	TRBV14	many	TRBJ2-1	TGTGCCAGCAGCCTCGGCGCGGGGCGGATAGGGAATGAGCAGTTCTTC	CASSLGAGRIGNEQFF
NA	TRBV11-3	NA	TRBJ2-2	TGTGCCAGCAGCGCGGAACACACCGGGGAGCTGTTTTTT	CASSAEHTGELFF
NA	TRBV27	once	TRBJ2-3	TGTGCCAGCAGTCAGACTAGGTCTGATACGCAGTATTTT	CASSQTRSDTQYF
TRBD2	TRBV5-1	NA	TRBJ2-7	TGCGCCAGCGGTCCAGTCGGACTAGCGGGAGCAGGAGAGCAGTACTTC	CASGPVGLAGAGEQYF
TRBD1	TRBV11-1	few	TRBJ1-6	TGTGCCAGCAGCCGGACAGGGAATAATTCACCCCTCCACTTT	CASSRTGNNSPLHF
TRBD1	TRBV19	NA	TRBJ1-5	TGTGCCAGTAGTATCACAGGCGGGACAGGGGGACGACAGCCCCAGCATTTT	CASSITGGTGGRQPQHF
TRBD2	TRBV27	NA	TRBJ2-7	TGTGCCAGCAGTCCCGGTTGGGGCCTAGCGGGAGGGCCGACCCTCCTCGAGCAGTACTTC	CASSPGWGLAGGPTLLEQYF
TRBD1	TRBV9	NA	TRBJ1-2	TGTGCCAGCAGCCCTCCTCTCCGGGGACAGAACTATGGCTACACCTTC	CASSPPLRGQNYGYTF
TRBD2	TRBV20-1	NA	TRBJ2-5	TGCAGTGCTAGTGTTGCGGGAGGGGAAGCCAACCAAGAGACCCAGTACTTC	CSASVAGGEANQETQYF
TRBD2	TRBV4-2	NA	TRBJ2-7	TGTGCCAGCAGCCAAGCGGGAGGGAGGTACGAGCAGTACTTC	CASSQAGGRYEQYF
TRBD2	TRBV11-1	NA	TRBJ2-7	TGTGCCAGCAGCTTAGTTGGACTAGCGGGAGCCCACGAGCAGTACTTC	CASSLVGLAGAHEQYF
TRBD2	TRBV2	NA	TRBJ2-6	TGTGCCAGCAGAAACGGGGGGTCCGGGGCCAACGTCCTGACTTTC	CASRNGGSGANVLTF
NA	TRBV3-1/TRBV3-2	NA	TRBJ2-7	TGTGCCAGCAGCTCTGGACAGTTCTCCTACGAGCAGTACTTC	CASSSGQFSYEQYF
NA	TRBV18	NA	TRBJ2-2	TGTGCCAGCTCATCCGGGACAAGGGGGTCGTGGACCGGGGAGCTGTTTTTT	CASSSGTRGSWTGELFF
NA	TRBV27	NA	TRBJ2-7	TGTGCCAGCAGTTCCTCGTCCTACGAGCAGTACTTC	CASSSSSYEQYF
NA	TRBV27	few	TRBJ1-2	TGTGCCAGCAGTATCAGGGCTAACTATGGCTACACCTTC	CASSIRANYGYTF